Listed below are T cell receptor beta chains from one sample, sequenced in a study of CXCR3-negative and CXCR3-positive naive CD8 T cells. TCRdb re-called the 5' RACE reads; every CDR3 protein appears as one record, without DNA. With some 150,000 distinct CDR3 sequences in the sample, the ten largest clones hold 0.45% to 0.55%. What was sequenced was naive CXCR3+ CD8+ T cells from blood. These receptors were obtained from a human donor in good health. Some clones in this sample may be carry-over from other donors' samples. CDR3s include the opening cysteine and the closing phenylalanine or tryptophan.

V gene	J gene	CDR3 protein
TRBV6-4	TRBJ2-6	CASSDNRGSGANVLTF
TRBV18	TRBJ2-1	CASSPPGQGLAGVDEQFF
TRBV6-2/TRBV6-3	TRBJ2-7	CASSLSGRFSYEQYF
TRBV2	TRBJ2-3	CASSEFVPRTDTQYF
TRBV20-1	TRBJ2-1	CSAKAQGGDLLNEQFF
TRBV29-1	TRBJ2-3	CSVVSPQTGEDGFLDTQYF
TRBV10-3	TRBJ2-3	CAIRTGLAGGLDTQYF
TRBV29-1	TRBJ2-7	CSVRAGSYEQYF
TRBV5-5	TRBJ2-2	CASSSGTGNTGELFF
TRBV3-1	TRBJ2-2	CASSRPGQGTDGELFF
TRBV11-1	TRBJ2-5	CASSLTDGTQETQYF
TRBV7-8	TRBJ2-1	CASSLASDRGNYNEQFF
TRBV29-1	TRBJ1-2	CSVYLAGGDYGYTF
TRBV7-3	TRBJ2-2	CASSLENTGELFF
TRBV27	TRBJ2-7	CASSSYKGREQYF
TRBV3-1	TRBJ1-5	CASSQGTANQPQHF
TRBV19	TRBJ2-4	CASTAGALENIQYF
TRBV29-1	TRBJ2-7	CSVESGVTYEQYF
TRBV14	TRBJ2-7	CASSQRESYEQYF
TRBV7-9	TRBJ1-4	CASSEPIQGAYPDEKLFF
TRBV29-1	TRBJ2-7	CSVEEGTSGSYEQYF
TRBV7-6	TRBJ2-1	CASSPGIASGNHEQLF
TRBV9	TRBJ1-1	CASSVGANTEAFF
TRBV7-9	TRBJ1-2	CASSLAIQGPDGYTF
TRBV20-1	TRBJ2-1	CSAILQGLTNEQFF
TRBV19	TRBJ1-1	CASTPSSGTGKARAFF
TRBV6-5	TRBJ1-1	CASSSLGDPNTEAFF
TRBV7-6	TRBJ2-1	CASSGTSESSYNEQFF
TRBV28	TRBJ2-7	CASSSPETLVGVFPYEQYF
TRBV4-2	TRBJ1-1	CASSHQTGMNTEAFF
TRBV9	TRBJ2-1	CASSPYVAGDYNEQFF
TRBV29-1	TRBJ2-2	CSVEDVQGASTGELFF
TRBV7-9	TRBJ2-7	CASSAVGQAAASYEQYF
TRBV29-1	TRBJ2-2	CSVGAGLAANPNTGELFF
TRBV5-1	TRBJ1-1	CASSHPGHYEAFF
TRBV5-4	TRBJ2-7	CASSPYFDRGAYEQYF
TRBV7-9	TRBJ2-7	CASTPAGGPYEQYF
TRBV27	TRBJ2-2	CASSFLEGELFF
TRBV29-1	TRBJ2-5	CSVAKLKLSGAQETQYF
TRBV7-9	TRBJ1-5	CASSLEGQVRPQHF
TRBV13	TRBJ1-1	CASSFRRRHTEAFF
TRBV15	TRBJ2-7	CATSSGSSGSSHEQYF
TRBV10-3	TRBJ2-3	CAISALTASGGATDTQYF
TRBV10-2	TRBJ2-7	CASRESSASYEQYF
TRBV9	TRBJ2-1	CACSVGAGVAYNEQFF
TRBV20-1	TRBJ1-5	CSASGGGGNQPQHF
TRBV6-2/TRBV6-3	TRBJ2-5	CASSQARQGWETQYF
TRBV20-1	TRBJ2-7	CSARADTDYEQYF
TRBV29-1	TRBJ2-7	CSATQGFNEQYF
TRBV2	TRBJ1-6	CASSVDSSYNSPLHF
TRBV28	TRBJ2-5	CASSLTRTSNLETQYF
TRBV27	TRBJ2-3	CASSPWDGGTDTQYF
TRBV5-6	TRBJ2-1	CASSLIPHEQFF
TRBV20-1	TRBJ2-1	CSARDPGTQHNEQFF
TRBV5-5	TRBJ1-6	CASSWEGFTNSPLHF
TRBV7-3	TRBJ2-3	CASSSGQGTDTQYF
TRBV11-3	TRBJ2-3	CASSLQGRDRPATDTQYF
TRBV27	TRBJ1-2	CASSLSFPGPYGYTF